This is a list of T cell receptor beta chains from one sample in a study of shared clonotypes between healthy human individuals. Method: immunoSEQ multiplex PCR; TCRdb's copy keeps in-frame clones and lacks some. The sample has 2,500,000 or so clones, around nine tenths seen once. The sequenced sample consisted of naive CD4+ T cells sorted from blood. These receptors all stem from a man younger than 30 in good health. Each CDR3 is given without its conserved first and last residue.

CDR3,length,J,V
ASSGRQGAVGGANVLT,16,TRBJ2-6,TRBV6-1
ASRGSHYEQY,10,TRBJ2-7,TRBV6-5
ASSSTYRDTSTDTQY,15,TRBJ2-3,TRBV27
AWNGVPNEKLF,11,TRBJ1-4,TRBV30
ACQPWGGSYEQY,12,TRBJ2-7,TRBV30
ASSQGQGAHYGYT,13,TRBJ1-2,TRBV5-1
ASSELQGRGYNEQF,14,TRBJ2-1,TRBV10-2
ASRVTGVYSNQPQH,14,TRBJ1-5,TRBV27
ASSPGLAGSGEQF,13,TRBJ2-1,TRBV7-2
ASSPLRDPATQY,12,TRBJ2-3,TRBV7-2
ASSLPIGSTDTQY,13,TRBJ2-3,TRBV7-9
ASSAEGAMNTEAF,13,TRBJ1-1,TRBV6-4
ASSQALFKLI,10,TRBJ2-1,TRBV14
ASSPQTGTDVYGYT,14,TRBJ1-2,TRBV18
ACLNTEAF,8,TRBJ1-1,TRBV30
ASSLIRAEKDEQF,13,TRBJ2-1,TRBV5-6
ASSLGTSELQY,11,TRBJ2-5,TRBV7-2
ASSFRTVGEQF,11,TRBJ2-1,TRBV9
ASQQPGLGTGELF,13,TRBJ2-2,TRBV27
ASSHGQAYEQY,11,TRBJ2-7,TRBV18
ASIAAGGPLNEQF,13,TRBJ2-1,TRBV6-5
ASSADSETQY,10,TRBJ2-5,TRBV18